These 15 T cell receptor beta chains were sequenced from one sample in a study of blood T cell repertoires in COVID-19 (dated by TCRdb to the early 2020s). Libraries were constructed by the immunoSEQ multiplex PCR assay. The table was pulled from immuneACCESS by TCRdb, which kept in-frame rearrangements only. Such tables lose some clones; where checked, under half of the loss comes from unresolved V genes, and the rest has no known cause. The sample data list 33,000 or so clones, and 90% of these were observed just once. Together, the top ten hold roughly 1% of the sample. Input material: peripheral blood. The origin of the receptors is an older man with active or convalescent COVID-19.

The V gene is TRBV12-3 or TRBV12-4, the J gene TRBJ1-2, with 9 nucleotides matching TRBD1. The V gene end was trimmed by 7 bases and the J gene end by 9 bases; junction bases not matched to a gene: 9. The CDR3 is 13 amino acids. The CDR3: CASTRDRVGSYTF. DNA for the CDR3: TGTGCCAGCACCAGGGACAGGGTAGGGAGCTACACCTTC.

The DNA of the CDR3 is TGTGCCATCAGTGAGTCGAGCGGGGCAGATACGCAGTATTTT. Residues: CAISESSGADTQYF. The chain links TRBV10-3 to TRBJ2-3, with 7 positions matching TRBD2. The germline gives CDR1 ENHRY, CDR2 SYGVKD. The CDR3 is made up of 14 amino acids. Trimming removed 0 bases from V and 4 bases from J; junction bases left unmatched: 1.

This chain's CDR3 is CASSLGPAPGELFF. The DNA of the CDR3 is TGTGCCAGCAGCTTAGGTCCAGCTCCGGGGGAACTGTTTTTT. The V gene is TRBV7-2, the J gene TRBJ1-4, with TRBD1 as a possible D gene (5 bases). Germline V gene sequence: CDR1 SGHTA, CDR2 FQGNSA. This CDR3 comprises 14 residues. V lost 1 base to trimming and J lost 12 bases, with 15 bases between them.

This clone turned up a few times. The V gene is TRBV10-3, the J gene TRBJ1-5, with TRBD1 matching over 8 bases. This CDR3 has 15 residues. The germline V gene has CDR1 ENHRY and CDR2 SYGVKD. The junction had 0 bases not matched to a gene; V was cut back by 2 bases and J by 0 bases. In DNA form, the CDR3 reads TGTGCCATCAGTGAGGGACAGGGTAGCAATCAGCCCCAGCATTTT. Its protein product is CAISEGQGSNQPQHF.

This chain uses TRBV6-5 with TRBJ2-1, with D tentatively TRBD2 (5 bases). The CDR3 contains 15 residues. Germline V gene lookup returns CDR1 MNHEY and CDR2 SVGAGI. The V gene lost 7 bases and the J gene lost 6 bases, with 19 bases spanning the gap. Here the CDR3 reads CASTPAVALFNEQFF. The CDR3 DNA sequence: TGTGCCAGCACCCCGGCGGTAGCGCTTTTCAATGAGCAGTTCTTC.

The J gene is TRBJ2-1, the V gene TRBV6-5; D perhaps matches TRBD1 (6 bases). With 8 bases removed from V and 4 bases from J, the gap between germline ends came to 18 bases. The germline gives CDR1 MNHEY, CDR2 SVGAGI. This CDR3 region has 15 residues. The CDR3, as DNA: TGTGCCAGCCAATTAACGGACAGTACATACAATGAGCAGTTCTTC. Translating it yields CASQLTDSTYNEQFF.

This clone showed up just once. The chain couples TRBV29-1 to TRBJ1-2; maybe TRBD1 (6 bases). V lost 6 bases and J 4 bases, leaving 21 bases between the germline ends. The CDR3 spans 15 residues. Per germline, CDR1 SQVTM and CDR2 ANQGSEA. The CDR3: CSVAARGGLGYGYTF. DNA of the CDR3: TGCAGCGTGGCCGCTCGGGGGGGCCTTGGCTATGGCTACACCTTC. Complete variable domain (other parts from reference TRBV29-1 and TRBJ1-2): SAVISQKPSRDICQRGTSLTIQCQVDSQVTMMFWYRQQPGQSLTLIATANQGSEATYESGFVIDKFPISRPNLTFSTLTVSNMSPEDSSIYLCSVAARGGLGYGYTFGSGTRLTVV.

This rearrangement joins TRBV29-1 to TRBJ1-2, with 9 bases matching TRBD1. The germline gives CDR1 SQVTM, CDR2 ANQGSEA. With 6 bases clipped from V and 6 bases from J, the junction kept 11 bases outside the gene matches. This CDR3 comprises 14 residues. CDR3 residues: CSVLEGTGGNGYTF. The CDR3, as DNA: TGCAGCGTCCTTGAGGGAACAGGGGGCAATGGCTACACCTTC.

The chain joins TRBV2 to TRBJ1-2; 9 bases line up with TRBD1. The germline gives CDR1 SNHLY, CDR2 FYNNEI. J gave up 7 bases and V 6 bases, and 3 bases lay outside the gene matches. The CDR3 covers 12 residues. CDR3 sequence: CASRDRGGGYTF. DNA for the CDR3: TGTGCCAGCAGGGACAGGGGAGGTGGCTACACCTTC.

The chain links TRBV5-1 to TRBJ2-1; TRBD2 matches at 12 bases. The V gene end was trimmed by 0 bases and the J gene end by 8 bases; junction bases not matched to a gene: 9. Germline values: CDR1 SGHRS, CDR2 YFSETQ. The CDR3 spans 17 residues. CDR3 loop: CASSLEASGRALDEQFF. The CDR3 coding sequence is TGCGCCAGCAGCTTGGAGGCTAGCGGGAGGGCCTTGGATGAGCAGTTCTTC. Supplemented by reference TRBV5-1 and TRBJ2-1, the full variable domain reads KAGVTQTPRYLIKTRGQQVTLSCSPISGHRSVSWYQQTPGQGLQFLFEYFSETQRNKGNFPGRFSGRQFSNSRSEMNVSTLELGDSALYLCASSLEASGRALDEQFFGPGTRLTVL.

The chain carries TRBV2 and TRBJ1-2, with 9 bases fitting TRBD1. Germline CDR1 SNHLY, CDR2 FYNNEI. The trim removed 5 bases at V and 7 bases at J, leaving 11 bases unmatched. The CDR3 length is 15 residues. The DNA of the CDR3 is TGTGCCAGCAGTTTGTTTATGGGACAGGGTGGTGGCTACACCTTC. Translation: CASSLFMGQGGGYTF.

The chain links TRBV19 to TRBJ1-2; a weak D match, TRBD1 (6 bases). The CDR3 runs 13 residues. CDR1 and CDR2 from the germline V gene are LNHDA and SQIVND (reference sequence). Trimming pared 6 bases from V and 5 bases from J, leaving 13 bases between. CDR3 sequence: CASSSGTSYGYTF. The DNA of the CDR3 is TGTGCCAGTAGCTCCGGGACAAGTTATGGCTACACCTTC.

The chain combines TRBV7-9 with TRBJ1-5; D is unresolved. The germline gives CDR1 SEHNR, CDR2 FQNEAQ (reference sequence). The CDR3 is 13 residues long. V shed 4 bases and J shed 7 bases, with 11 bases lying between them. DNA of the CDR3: TGTGCCAGCAGCTCCCAGGCGGGACAGCCCCAGCATTTT. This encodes CASSSQAGQPQHF.

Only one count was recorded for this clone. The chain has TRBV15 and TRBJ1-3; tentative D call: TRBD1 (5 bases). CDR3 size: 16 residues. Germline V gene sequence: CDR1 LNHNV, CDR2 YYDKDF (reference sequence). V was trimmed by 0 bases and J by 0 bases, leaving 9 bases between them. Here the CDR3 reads CATSRDVTVSGNTIYF. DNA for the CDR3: TGTGCCACCAGCAGAGATGTGACAGTCTCTGGAAACACCATATATTTT.

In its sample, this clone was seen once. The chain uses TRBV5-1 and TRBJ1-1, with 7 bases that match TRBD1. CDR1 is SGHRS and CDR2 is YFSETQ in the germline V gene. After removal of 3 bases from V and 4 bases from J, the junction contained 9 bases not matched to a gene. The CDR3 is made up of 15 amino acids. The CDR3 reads CASSSKTGARTEAFF. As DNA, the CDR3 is TGCGCCAGCAGCTCTAAAACAGGGGCCCGCACTGAAGCTTTCTTT.